Listed below are T cell receptor beta chains from one sample, sequenced in a study of CD8 T cells in ankylosing spondylitis. MiXCR, run by TCRdb on the 5' RACE reads, gives a single entry per CDR3 protein. The sample comprises roughly 230,000 distinct CDR3 sequences, about 11% of which are singletons, and around 3% rests with the top ten. Sequenced material: blood, either unsorted or a sorted T cell fraction (not recorded which). Receptors originate from a male donor with ankylosing spondylitis or in good health (not recorded which). The CDR3 runs from the conserved cysteine through the conserved F or W. The D gene is left open where the match is weak. Only some rows state a clone size, as once, few, many or a class for expanded clones.

j_call | clone_size | v_call | d_call | cdr3_nt | cdr3_aa
TRBJ1-2 | many | TRBV7-6 | NA | TGTGCCAGCAGCTTAGTAGGTGGGGCAGGGCACGGCTACACCTTC | CASSLVGGAGHGYTF
TRBJ2-5 | many | TRBV4-2 | NA | TGTGCCAGCAGCCAGAGGCACAGGCTCCAAGAGACCCAGTACTTC | CASSQRHRLQETQYF
TRBJ2-1 | many | TRBV20-1 | NA | TGCAGTGCTAGACTTCGGGAGCGTTCGTACAATGAGCAGTTCTTC | CSARLRERSYNEQFF
TRBJ2-2 | NA | TRBV18 | TRBD1 | TGTGCCAGCTCACCAGTTATTTACGGGACAGGAGGCACCGGGGAGCTGTTTTTT | CASSPVIYGTGGTGELFF
TRBJ2-4 | NA | TRBV20-1 | NA | TGCAGTGCTAGAGAAGGGGCCAAAAACATTCAGTACTTC | CSAREGAKNIQYF
TRBJ1-1 | many | TRBV20-1 | TRBD1 | TGCAGTGCTAGAGATTGGCAGGGGGTCGAAGCTTTCTTT | CSARDWQGVEAFF
TRBJ2-2 | NA | TRBV24-1 | NA | TGTGCCACCAGTGATTCCACGCCAGGGTACGGGGAGCTGTTTTTT | CATSDSTPGYGELFF
TRBJ2-2 | many | TRBV5-1 | NA | TGCGCCAGCCACCCAAACGGGGCGAACACCGGGGAGCTGTTTTTT | CASHPNGANTGELFF
TRBJ1-2 | many | TRBV27 | TRBD1 | TGTGCCAGCAGTTGGGACAGGGTGAGTGGCTACACCTTC | CASSWDRVSGYTF
TRBJ1-2 | many | TRBV20-1 | TRBD1 | TGCAGTGCTGCTGGACAGGGGGGCTACACCTTC | CSAAGQGGYTF
TRBJ2-2 | NA | TRBV3-1 | TRBD2 | TGTGCCAGCAGCTATGGACTAGCGCAGTCGAGCACCGGGGAGCTGTTTTTT | CASSYGLAQSSTGELFF
TRBJ2-2 | few | TRBV29-1 | NA | TGCAGCGTTGAAAGGTCAGGAAGGGCCGGGGAGCTGTTTTTT | CSVERSGRAGELFF
TRBJ2-5 | NA | TRBV25-1 | NA | TGTGCCAGCAGTGGGAATCCTGGACGGGTGGGGGGAGAGACCCAGTACTTC | CASSGNPGRVGGETQYF
TRBJ2-3 | NA | TRBV30 | NA | TGTGCCTGGAGTGTATCGGCGGGCACAGATACGCAGTATTTT | CAWSVSAGTDTQYF
TRBJ2-6 | few | TRBV7-2 | NA | TGTGCCAGCAGCTCAGGCACAACTTGGGCCAACGTCCTGACTTTC | CASSSGTTWANVLTF
TRBJ2-7 | NA | TRBV2 | NA | TGTGCCAGCAGTGAAACCGAGTTTGCGGGGGCCCCCTACGAGCAGTACTTC | CASSETEFAGAPYEQYF
TRBJ2-4 | many | TRBV20-1 | NA | TGCAGTGGGCTTCTCCAAAACATTCAGTACTTC | CSGLLQNIQYF
TRBJ2-7 | many | TRBV5-1 | TRBD2 | TGCGCCAGCAGCTTGGCGGGGACTAGCGTCGACGAGCAGTACTTC | CASSLAGTSVDEQYF
TRBJ2-3 | many | TRBV6-1 | NA | TGTGCCAGCACCCCCAGGGGAGTTCCCGGGACCTATGCCCCAGATACGCAGTATTTT | CASTPRGVPGTYAPDTQYF
TRBJ2-1 | many | TRBV29-1 | NA | TGCAGCGTTGAACGGAGAGGGTTGGTCGATGAGCAGTTCTTC | CSVERRGLVDEQFF
TRBJ2-7 | many | TRBV15 | NA | TGTGCCACCAGCATCAGAGAGAGGAGAGACTACGAGCAGTACTTC | CATSIRERRDYEQYF
TRBJ2-5 | many | TRBV15 | NA | TGTGCCACCAGCAGAGATCGGGCTACTCTGTACTTC | CATSRDRATLYF
TRBJ1-2 | NA | TRBV6-5 | NA | TGTGCCAGCAGTTACTCGAATCCGGGGGGTACAGCTAACTATGGCTACACCTTC | CASSYSNPGGTANYGYTF
TRBJ2-5 | many | TRBV6-5 | NA | TGTGCCAGCAGTTACTCAGGGGCGAGACAAGAGACCCAGTACTTC | CASSYSGARQETQYF
TRBJ1-1 | many | TRBV12-3/TRBV12-4 | TRBD1 | TGTGCCAGCAGAAGGACAGGGGCCACTGAAGCTTTCTTT | CASRRTGATEAFF
TRBJ2-5 | many | TRBV29-1 | NA | TGCAGCGTTGAAGATCAGGGCAGGGCAATGGAGACCCAGTACTTC | CSVEDQGRAMETQYF
TRBJ1-6 | many | TRBV21-1 | NA | TGTGCCAGCAGCATTGACGACGGTGTCAGGGGCTCAAATTCACCCCTCCACTTT | CASSIDDGVRGSNSPLHF
TRBJ2-3 | many | TRBV4-2 | NA | TGTGCCAGCAGCTTAAATTCGATAGATACGCAGTATTTT | CASSLNSIDTQYF
TRBJ2-7 | many | TRBV20-1 | TRBD1 | TGCAGTGCCAGCCCGGGACAGGGGAGTGTCGACGAGCAGTACTTC | CSASPGQGSVDEQYF
TRBJ2-1 | many | TRBV12-3/TRBV12-4 | TRBD1 | TGTGCCAGCAGTTCGCCTGGGACAGGGCTGTTCTTC | CASSSPGTGLFF
TRBJ2-1 | NA | TRBV25-1 | NA | TGTGCCAGCACGAGCGGGCCCTCCTACAATGAGCAGTTCTTC | CASTSGPSYNEQFF
TRBJ1-1 | many | TRBV21-1 | NA | TGTGCCAGCACCCTCTGGGGCCCCCAAGGTAACACTGAAGCTTTCTTT | CASTLWGPQGNTEAFF
TRBJ2-2 | many | TRBV14 | NA | TGTGCCAGCAGCCCTCAAGAAGGCCAGGGGAGGACCGGGGAGCTGTTTTTT | CASSPQEGQGRTGELFF
TRBJ1-5 | many | TRBV20-1 | TRBD1 | TGCAGTGTCAAGCCCACAGGGGGCGGGTGGAGCAATCAGCCCCAGCATTTT | CSVKPTGGGWSNQPQHF
TRBJ1-4 | many | TRBV4-1 | TRBD1 | TGCGCCAGCAGCCAAGACAGGGGACAGGGGGCTGAAAAACTGTTTTTT | CASSQDRGQGAEKLFF
TRBJ2-2 | many | TRBV7-2 | NA | TGTGCCAGCACCCAGGGTTTGAGCACCGGGGAGCTGTTTTTT | CASTQGLSTGELFF
TRBJ1-4 | NA | TRBV5-1 | TRBD1 | TGCGCCAGCAGCGCATCCGGGACAGGGAAAGAAAAACTGTTTTTT | CASSASGTGKEKLFF
TRBJ2-1 | many | TRBV30 | NA | TGTGCCTGGGGAAGCGGTGAGCAGTTCTTC | CAWGSGEQFF